Listed below are T cell receptor beta chains from one sample, sequenced in a study of technical replicates of blood from several donors. Here immunoSEQ multiplex PCR was the method, and the copy in TCRdb shows in-frame clones only, minus some. This sample carries tens of thousands of clones, under 90% of them seen once, and the ten largest clones take 4.8%. Material for sequencing was PBMCs. These receptors originate from a human donor in good health. Some clones in this sample may be carry-over from other donors' samples. The CDR3 runs from the conserved cysteine through the conserved F or W. Each record gives: CDR3 protein, CDR3 DNA, D gene, clone size, V gene, J gene. A D gene is named only where the DNA matches it firmly. Size tells how often a clone was seen (once, few, many) or the class of an expanded clone, and some rows leave it out.

CDR3aa: CASSYPTSLYNEQFF
CDR3nt: TGTGCCAGCAGTTACCCGACAAGCCTCTACAATGAGCAGTTCTTC
d_gene: -
abundance: -
v_gene: TRBV6-6
j_gene: TRBJ2-1

CDR3aa: CAWRRGLNYGYTF
CDR3nt: TGTGCCTGGCGAAGGGGGCTGAATTATGGCTACACCTTC
d_gene: TRBD1
abundance: few
v_gene: TRBV30
j_gene: TRBJ1-2

CDR3aa: CASSSGTSQFF
CDR3nt: TGTGCCAGCAGCTCAGGGACTAGCCAGTTCTTC
d_gene: TRBD2
abundance: -
v_gene: TRBV9
j_gene: TRBJ2-1

CDR3aa: CASSALSVISEKAFF
CDR3nt: TGTGCCAGCAGCGCATTGTCCGTGATTAGCGAGAAAGCTTTCTTT
d_gene: -
abundance: -
v_gene: TRBV9
j_gene: TRBJ1-1

CDR3aa: CASSFVKRSSTDTQYF
CDR3nt: TGTGCCAGCAGCTTCGTAAAGCGATCTAGCACAGATACGCAGTATTTT
d_gene: -
abundance: few
v_gene: TRBV11-2
j_gene: TRBJ2-3

CDR3aa: CASSLSILANYGYTF
CDR3nt: TGTGCCAGCAGTTTATCGATCCTCGCGAACTATGGCTACACCTTC
d_gene: -
abundance: -
v_gene: TRBV27
j_gene: TRBJ1-2

CDR3aa: CASSPQGPADTQYF
CDR3nt: TGTGCCAGCTCACCACAGGGGCCGGCAGATACGCAGTATTTT
d_gene: -
abundance: once
v_gene: TRBV18
j_gene: TRBJ2-3

CDR3aa: CASQDSRGRNTIYF
CDR3nt: TGTGCCAGCCAGGACAGCCGAGGGCGAAACACCATATATTTT
d_gene: -
abundance: once
v_gene: TRBV6-1
j_gene: TRBJ1-3

CDR3aa: CASSLFGQNEQYF
CDR3nt: TGTGCCAGCAGCTTATTTGGGCAAAACGAGCAGTACTTC
d_gene: -
abundance: few
v_gene: TRBV7-2
j_gene: TRBJ2-7

CDR3aa: CASSLVTSPTPGELFF
CDR3nt: TGTGCCAGCAGCTTGGTTACTTCACCAACCCCGGGGGAGCTGTTTTTT
d_gene: -
abundance: -
v_gene: TRBV5-4
j_gene: TRBJ2-2

CDR3aa: CASSEAFSYGYTF
CDR3nt: TGTGCCAGCAGTGAGGCCTTTTCGTATGGCTACACCTTC
d_gene: -
abundance: -
v_gene: TRBV25-1
j_gene: TRBJ1-2

CDR3aa: CASSLEREETQYF
CDR3nt: TGCGCCAGCAGCCTCGAGCGGGAGGAGACCCAGTACTTC
d_gene: TRBD2
abundance: -
v_gene: TRBV4-1
j_gene: TRBJ2-5

CDR3aa: CASSLFRTGASEQYF
CDR3nt: TGTGCCAGCAGCTTGTTCCGGACAGGGGCCTCCGAGCAGTACTTC
d_gene: TRBD1
abundance: -
v_gene: TRBV5-4
j_gene: TRBJ2-7

CDR3aa: CARSCLAGHLQETQYF
CDR3nt: TGTGCCAGAAGCTGTCTGGCGGGGCACCTCCAAGAGACCCAGTACTTC
d_gene: -
abundance: -
v_gene: TRBV5-3
j_gene: TRBJ2-5

CDR3aa: CASRLQGADNSPLHF
CDR3nt: TGTGCCAGCAGACTACAGGGGGCGGATAATTCACCCCTCCACTTT
d_gene: TRBD1
abundance: -
v_gene: TRBV7-9
j_gene: TRBJ1-6

CDR3aa: CASSLTGTSEQYF
CDR3nt: TGTGCCAGCAGCTTGACAGGGACTTCCGAGCAGTACTTC
d_gene: -
abundance: -
v_gene: TRBV7-7
j_gene: TRBJ2-7

CDR3aa: CASSPRVGGGTDTQYF
CDR3nt: TGCGCCAGCAGCCCGAGAGTGGGGGGGGGCACAGATACGCAGTATTTT
d_gene: TRBD2
abundance: -
v_gene: TRBV4-3
j_gene: TRBJ2-3

CDR3aa: CASSQEDRYNEQFF
CDR3nt: TGCGCCAGCAGCCAAGAAGACAGATACAATGAGCAGTTCTTC
d_gene: -
abundance: -
v_gene: TRBV4-3
j_gene: TRBJ2-1

CDR3aa: CASRSDRVGYGYTF
CDR3nt: TGTGCCAGCAGATCGGACAGGGTAGGGTATGGCTACACCTTC
d_gene: TRBD1
abundance: -
v_gene: TRBV2
j_gene: TRBJ1-2

CDR3aa: CAWSVSQGFGYTF
CDR3nt: TGTGCCTGGAGTGTTTCTCAGGGGTTCGGCTACACCTTC
d_gene: -
abundance: -
v_gene: TRBV30
j_gene: TRBJ1-2

CDR3aa: CASSQSGIYEQYF
CDR3nt: TGTGCCAGTAGCCAATCAGGAATCTACGAGCAGTACTTC
d_gene: -
abundance: -
v_gene: TRBV19
j_gene: TRBJ2-7

CDR3aa: CASSLTATSGSSYEQYF
CDR3nt: TGTGCCAGCAGCTTGACCGCAACTAGCGGTAGCTCCTACGAGCAGTACTTC
d_gene: TRBD2
abundance: -
v_gene: TRBV11-2
j_gene: TRBJ2-7

CDR3aa: CASSFNPSYEQYF
CDR3nt: TGTGCCAGCAGTTTTAATCCCTCCTACGAGCAGTACTTC
d_gene: -
abundance: -
v_gene: TRBV27
j_gene: TRBJ2-7

CDR3aa: CASSASGQGLGEQYF
CDR3nt: TGTGCCAGCAGTGCGTCGGGACAGGGGCTTGGCGAGCAGTACTTC
d_gene: TRBD1
abundance: -
v_gene: TRBV6-1
j_gene: TRBJ2-7

CDR3aa: CAWSVRTGGSGELFF
CDR3nt: TGTGCCTGGAGTGTCAGGACAGGGGGCTCCGGGGAGCTGTTTTTT
d_gene: TRBD1
abundance: -
v_gene: TRBV30
j_gene: TRBJ2-2

CDR3aa: CASSELRTMNAGELFF
CDR3nt: TGTGCCAGCAGTGAATTAAGGACTATGAATGCCGGGGAGCTGTTTTTT
d_gene: -
abundance: -
v_gene: TRBV6-1
j_gene: TRBJ2-2

CDR3aa: CASSRSGGTTGELFF
CDR3nt: TGTGCCAGCAGCCGTAGCGGGGGGACCACCGGGGAGCTGTTTTTT
d_gene: TRBD2
abundance: -
v_gene: TRBV14
j_gene: TRBJ2-2

CDR3aa: CASSQGQGGYTF
CDR3nt: TGCGCCAGCAGCCAAGGACAGGGTGGCTACACCTTC
d_gene: TRBD1
abundance: -
v_gene: TRBV4-3
j_gene: TRBJ1-2

CDR3aa: CATRGTVTMNTEAFF
CDR3nt: TGTGCCACACGCGGGACAGTAACTATGAACACTGAAGCTTTCTTT
d_gene: TRBD1
abundance: once
v_gene: TRBV6-6
j_gene: TRBJ1-1

CDR3aa: CASSRMGHQPQHF
CDR3nt: TGTGCCAGCAGCCGGATGGGGCATCAGCCCCAGCATTTT
d_gene: -
abundance: -
v_gene: TRBV6-5
j_gene: TRBJ1-5

CDR3aa: CASSQEVQGETQYF
CDR3nt: TGTGCCAGCAGTCAAGAGGTCCAGGGAGAGACCCAGTACTTC
d_gene: -
abundance: once
v_gene: TRBV6-5
j_gene: TRBJ2-5

CDR3aa: CASSLGLAGVSGANVLTF
CDR3nt: TGTGCCAGCAGCTTAGGTCTAGCGGGAGTGTCTGGGGCCAACGTCCTGACTTTC
d_gene: TRBD2
abundance: -
v_gene: TRBV7-9
j_gene: TRBJ2-6

CDR3aa: CASSPKVRVGVEQYF
CDR3nt: TGTGCCAGCAGCCCCAAAGTGAGGGTCGGGGTCGAGCAGTACTTC
d_gene: -
abundance: -
v_gene: TRBV7-9
j_gene: TRBJ2-7

CDR3aa: CASSELRDYGYTF
CDR3nt: TGTGCCAGCAGCGAACTTCGGGACTATGGCTACACCTTC
d_gene: -
abundance: -
v_gene: TRBV6-4
j_gene: TRBJ1-2

CDR3aa: CASRPRAPYNYGYTF
CDR3nt: TGTGCAAGTCGCCCGAGGGCCCCTTATAACTATGGCTACACCTTC
d_gene: -
abundance: -
v_gene: TRBV12-2
j_gene: TRBJ1-2

CDR3aa: CASSFSGTRTGELFF
CDR3nt: TGCGCCAGCAGCTTTTCCGGGACACGGACCGGGGAGCTGTTTTTT
d_gene: -
abundance: -
v_gene: TRBV5-1
j_gene: TRBJ2-2

CDR3aa: CASSQGGRYNEQFF
CDR3nt: TGCGCCAGCAGCCAGGGCGGGAGATACAATGAGCAGTTCTTC
d_gene: TRBD2
abundance: -
v_gene: TRBV4-3
j_gene: TRBJ2-1

CDR3aa: CASSFGGARETQYF
CDR3nt: TGCGCCAGCAGCTTCGGGGGGGCTCGGGAGACCCAGTACTTC
d_gene: TRBD2
abundance: -
v_gene: TRBV5-1
j_gene: TRBJ2-5